Each of the 25 T cell receptor beta chains below was sequenced from the same sample in a study of T cell repertoires in cytomegalovirus infection. Antigen specificity for these receptors is unknown. Via MiXCR, TCRdb re-called the reads, giving one row per CDR3 protein. The sample has some 920,000 distinct CDR3 sequences, approximately 33% seen once. This specimen consisted of cultured CD8+ T cells from PBMCs, obtained from culture after CMV antigen stimulation. The receptor set was obtained from a human donor in good health (CMV status not recorded). Some clones in this sample may be carry-over from other donors' samples.

This clonotype was detected ten times or more. This chain joins TRBV6-1 and TRBJ1-3; D remains unclear. The V gene's germline CDR1 is MNHNS and CDR2 SASEGT. The CDR3 totals 18 residues. Trimming took off 1 base at V and 2 bases at J, with 18 bases between the two ends. CDR3 sequence reads: CASSEDGSWARTGNTIYF. The CDR3 DNA is TGTGCCAGCAGTGAAGACGGGTCATGGGCTCGGACTGGAAACACCATATATTTT.

At least ten counts were recorded for this clonotype. The rearrangement links TRBV7-6 to TRBJ2-7; 10 nucleotides match TRBD2. CDR1 SGHVS and CDR2 FNYEAQ come from the germline V gene. The V gene end was trimmed by 2 bases and the J gene end by 1 base; junction bases not matched to a gene: 8. The CDR3 is made up of 17 amino acids. The CDR3 DNA follows: TGTGCCAGCAGCTTATCTTCTAGCGGGGGCCGTTCCTACGAGCAGTACTTC. This encodes CASSLSSSGGRSYEQYF.

Only a few counts were recorded for this clonotype. The chain couples TRBV4-3 to TRBJ1-1; D is unclear. Trimming shortened V by 5 bases and J by 3 bases, and 16 bases separated the two germline ends. The CDR3 is 15 amino acids. The V gene's germline CDR1 is LGHNA and CDR2 YSLEER. The DNA of the CDR3 is TGCGCCAGCAGCTTTACAGCCCCCTCGGACACTGAAGCTTTCTTT. Protein sequence: CASSFTAPSDTEAFF.

V usage is TRBV5-1 and J usage is TRBJ2-7, with D maybe TRBD1 (5 bases). The germline V and J ends were trimmed by 1 base and 2 bases, with 16 bases remaining between them. The CDR3 consists of 16 residues. CDR1 and CDR2 from the germline V gene are SGHRS and YFSETQ. The CDR3 protein is CASSLKRGTAPYEQYF. The CDR3 region has the DNA TGCGCCAGCAGCTTGAAAAGGGGCACCGCACCCTACGAGCAGTACTTC.

This clonotype was recorded many times. This CDR3 is CASSVVAGPYEQYF. CDR3 nucleotides: TGTGCCAGCAGCGTAGTGGCCGGCCCCTACGAGCAGTACTTC. This chain joins TRBV7-6 and TRBJ2-7; the D is unclear. Looked up from germline, CDR1 is SGHVS and CDR2 is FNYEAQ. Trimming cost V 5 bases and J 2 bases, with 13 bases left between them. The CDR3 has 14 amino acids.

The chain has TRBV7-9 and TRBJ2-1; D might be TRBD1 or TRBD2, each matching 5 bases. CDR1 is SEHNR, CDR2 FQNEAQ, per germline (reference sequence). Trimming left V 10 bases short and J 9 bases short, with 19 bases between. The CDR3 spans 13 residues. The CDR3 loop reads CANPRDGQFEQFF. The CDR3 nucleotides are TGTGCCAACCCCCGGGACGGTCAATTTGAGCAGTTCTTC.

This clonotype was seen a few times. The chain couples TRBV7-9 to TRBJ2-3; 11 nucleotides agree with TRBD2. The ends lost 5 bases at V and 1 base at J; junction bases unmatched: 5. This CDR3 has 16 amino acids. CDR1 and CDR2 (germline): SEHNR, FQNEAQ (reference sequence). CDR3 DNA: TGTGCCAGCAGCGCACTAGCGGGGGCCCGCACAGATACGCAGTATTTT. This sequence encodes CASSALAGARTDTQYF.

The J gene is TRBJ1-1, the V gene TRBV6-6; D unclear. This CDR3 region has 13 residues. Trimming removed 6 bases from V and 3 bases from J, with 11 bases in between. Germline values: CDR1 MNHNY, CDR2 SVGAGI (reference sequence). The CDR3 loop is CASRLDLDTEAFF. CDR3 sequence (DNA): TGTGCCAGCAGACTCGACCTGGACACTGAAGCTTTCTTT.

The V and J genes are TRBV12-3 or TRBV12-4 and TRBJ1-5; no clear D. Deletions cut 5 bases from V and 6 bases from J, with 8 bases between. This CDR3 region has 12 residues. The CDR3 spells CASSVQFQPQHF. DNA for the CDR3: TGTGCCAGCAGTGTGCAGTTTCAGCCCCAGCATTTT.

This clonotype was picked up a small number of times. The chain uses TRBV5-6 and TRBJ1-5, with D perhaps matching TRBD1 (6 bases). This CDR3 has 14 residues. CDR1 and CDR2 (germline): SGHDT, YYEEEE. V was pared by 4 bases and J by 3 bases, with 11 bases between. The CDR3 sequence: CASSERDNNQPQHF. CDR3 bases: TGTGCCAGCAGCGAGCGGGACAACAATCAGCCCCAGCATTTT. The variable domain in full, with the rest retrieved from reference TRBV5-6 and TRBJ1-5, is DAGVTQSPTHLIKTRGQQVTLRCSPKSGHDTVSWYQQALGQGPQFIFQYYEEEERQRGNFPDRFSGHQFPNYSSELNVNALLLGDSALYLCASSERDNNQPQHFGDGTRLSIL.

This clonotype came up a few times. V and J are TRBV6-8 and TRBJ2-7; TRBD1 is a possible D gene (6 bases). V shed 2 bases and J shed 3 bases, with 8 bases lying between them. The CDR3 is 13 residues long. From germline, CDR1 is MNHGY and CDR2 SAAAGT. CDR3 amino acids: CASSYGQNYEQYV. The CDR3 DNA is TGTGCCAGCAGTTACGGACAGAACTACGAGCAGTACGTC.

This chain uses TRBV9 with TRBJ2-1; tentatively, D is TRBD2 (7 bases). V lost 4 bases to trimming and J lost 6 bases, with 17 bases between them. Germline-derived CDR1 and CDR2 are SGDLS and YYNGEE. This CDR3 comprises 15 residues. The CDR3 DNA follows: TGTGCCAGCAGCACCTGGGGGGGCCGTGGCAATGAGCAGTTCTTC. Its translation: CASSTWGGRGNEQFF. The variable domain in full, completed from reference TRBV9 and TRBJ2-1, reads DSGVTQTPKHLITATGQRVTLRCSPRSGDLSVYWYQQSLDQGLQFLIQYYNGEERAKGNILERFSAQQFPDLHSELNLSSLELGDSALYFCASSTWGGRGNEQFFGPGTRLTVL.

Many counts were recorded for this clonotype. CDR3 in DNA: TGTGCCAGCAGCTTAGTAGGCCGGGTGCGGGATGAGCAGTTCTTC. It yields the protein CASSLVGRVRDEQFF. J is TRBJ2-1 and V is TRBV7-2; possible D gene TRBD2, 5 bases. Trimming pared 1 base from V and 8 bases from J, leaving 15 bases between. The CDR3 totals 15 residues. Germline-derived CDR1 and CDR2 are SGHTA and FQGNSA.

The genes are TRBV4-1 and TRBJ1-1; D unresolved. Germline V gives CDR1 MGHRA, CDR2 YSYEKL. V lost 8 bases and J 5 bases, leaving 21 bases between the germline ends. The CDR3 runs to 15 residues. The CDR3 spells CASRTNDILGTEAFF. CDR3 DNA: TGCGCCAGCCGGACCAACGACATATTGGGGACTGAAGCTTTCTTT.

This clonotype was picked up a small number of times. The chain employs TRBV7-6 and TRBJ2-5, with a weak D call TRBD1 (6 bases). The V end lost 10 bases, the J end lost 1 base, and 13 bases lay between the germline ends. The length of the CDR3 is 13 residues. From germline, CDR1 is SGHVS and CDR2 FNYEAQ. DNA for the CDR3: TGTGCCATCGAAACAGGGATCCAAGAGACCCAGTACTTC. This encodes CAIETGIQETQYF.

The rearrangement uses TRBV7-9 and TRBJ2-1; TRBD2 matches at 8 bases. Germline CDR1 SEHNR, CDR2 FQNEAQ (reference sequence). The CDR3 totals 17 residues. J lost 8 bases, V lost 4 bases, and 16 bases had no gene match. CDR3 bases: TGTGCCAGCAGCTCAGGAGAGAACGGGGGGGCTCGTGATGAGCAGTTCTTC. Translated, it gives CASSSGENGGARDEQFF.

A few counts support this clonotype. This chain joins TRBV28 and TRBJ1-1; tentatively, D is TRBD1 (5 bases). V was cut by 3 bases and J by 10 bases, with 15 bases left in between. This CDR3 is 13 amino acids long. In germline, CDR1 is MDHEN, CDR2 SYDVKM. The CDR3 region is CASSFRGAHRAFF. The DNA for the CDR3 is TGTGCCAGCAGTTTCCGTGGGGCCCACAGAGCTTTCTTT.

The CDR3 region has the DNA TGTGCCAGCAGTTTACCCGGACAGGGGCTGAACACTGAAGCTTTCTTT. Amino acids: CASSLPGQGLNTEAFF. The chain links TRBV27 to TRBJ1-1, with 9 bases lining up with TRBD1. The CDR3 spans 16 residues. CDR1 MNHEY and CDR2 SMNVEV come from the germline V gene (reference sequence). J lost 0 bases, V lost 2 bases, and 4 bases had no gene match.

The genes are TRBV12-3 or TRBV12-4 and TRBJ2-1; tentative D call: TRBD2 (6 bases). The CDR3 has 14 amino acids. Trimming stripped 2 bases from V and 8 bases from J, with 13 bases between. This CDR3 is CASSLLVGGDEQFF. For the CDR3, the DNA is TGTGCCAGCAGTTTACTAGTCGGCGGGGATGAGCAGTTCTTC.

This clonotype turned up a few times. This chain uses TRBV25-1 with TRBJ1-5, with no clear D. This CDR3 region has 13 residues. CDR1 is MGHDK, CDR2 SYGVNS, per germline. V dropped 6 bases and J dropped 7 bases, with 13 bases sitting between them. This CDR3 reads CASSSGPGQPQHF. CDR3 coding DNA: TGTGCCAGCAGCTCAGGCCCGGGGCAGCCCCAGCATTTT. Full variable domain (rest looked up from reference TRBV25-1 and TRBJ1-5): EADIYQTPRYLVIGTGKKITLECSQTMGHDKMYWYQQDPGMELHLIHYSYGVNSTEKGDLSSESTVSRIRTEHFPLTLESARPSHTSQYLCASSSGPGQPQHFGDGTRLSIL.

There are a few counts of this clonotype. This chain links TRBV10-2 with TRBJ2-5; D is uncertain. From germline, CDR1 is WSHSY and CDR2 SAAADI. Between the trimmed V and J ends, which lost 7 bases and 0 bases, there was a span of 9 bases. The CDR3 loop spans 13 amino acids. The CDR3 here is CASTSEYQETQYF. CDR3 DNA: TGCGCCAGCACTTCGGAATACCAAGAGACCCAGTACTTC.

The chain is built from TRBV6-2 or TRBV6-3 and TRBJ2-7; D possibly corresponds to TRBD1 (6 bases). In germline, CDR1 is MNHEY, CDR2 SVGEGT. CDR3 size: 13 residues. The CDR3 is CASSYSGQYEQYV. CDR3 sequence (DNA): TGTGCCAGCAGCTACTCTGGACAGTACGAGCAGTACGTC.

The genes are TRBV20-1 and TRBJ2-1, with 10 positions matching TRBD2. Germline CDR1 DFQATT, CDR2 SNEGSKA (reference sequence). The V and J ends lost 0 bases and 0 bases, in that order; junction bases with no gene match: 5. CDR3 length: 17 residues. The CDR3 loop is CSARDPGLANSYNEQFF. As DNA, the CDR3 is TGCAGTGCTAGAGATCCGGGACTAGCGAACTCCTACAATGAGCAGTTCTTC.

This clonotype was observed a handful of times. The J gene is TRBJ2-1, the V gene TRBV11-3; possible D gene TRBD2, 6 bases. The CDR3 sequence is 14 residues long. From germline, CDR1 is SGHNT and CDR2 YENEEA. V shed 4 bases and J shed 3 bases, with 10 bases lying between them. CDR3 amino acids: CASSSWGDYNEQFF. The CDR3 DNA follows: TGTGCCAGCAGCTCGTGGGGGGACTACAATGAGCAGTTCTTC.

V usage is TRBV9 and J usage is TRBJ1-4; D is possibly TRBD1 (6 bases). Deletions cut 3 bases from V and 8 bases from J, with 17 bases between. The CDR3 is made up of 15 amino acids. Per the germline V gene, CDR1 is SGDLS and CDR2 is YYNGEE. The CDR3 here is CASSAGGAPEEKLFF. DNA of the CDR3: TGTGCCAGCAGCGCCGGGGGGGCCCCAGAGGAAAAACTGTTTTTT.